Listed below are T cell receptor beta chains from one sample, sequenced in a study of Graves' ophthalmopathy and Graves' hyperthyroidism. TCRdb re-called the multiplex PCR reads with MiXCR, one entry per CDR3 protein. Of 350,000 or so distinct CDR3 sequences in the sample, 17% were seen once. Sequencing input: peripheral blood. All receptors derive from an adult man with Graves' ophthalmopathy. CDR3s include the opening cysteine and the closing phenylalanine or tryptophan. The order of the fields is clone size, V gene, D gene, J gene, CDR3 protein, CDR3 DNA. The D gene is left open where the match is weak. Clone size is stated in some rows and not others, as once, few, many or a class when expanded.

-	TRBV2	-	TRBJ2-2	CASSTEVRGANTGELFF	TGTGCCAGCAGTACCGAAGTGCGGGGAGCGAACACCGGGGAGCTGTTTTTT
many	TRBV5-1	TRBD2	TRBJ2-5	CASRTASGIKETQYF	TGCGCCAGCAGAACCGCTAGCGGAATTAAAGAGACCCAGTACTTC
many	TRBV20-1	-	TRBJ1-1	CSARMTTLTEAFF	TGCAGTGCTAGGATGACTACACTCACTGAAGCTTTCTTT
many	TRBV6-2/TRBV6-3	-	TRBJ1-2	CASRPAGTVRFGYTF	TGTGCCAGCAGGCCCGCTGGGACGGTGCGTTTTGGCTACACCTTC
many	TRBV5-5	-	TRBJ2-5	CASNLRTAQETQYF	TGTGCCAGCAATCTAAGGACAGCGCAAGAGACCCAGTACTTC
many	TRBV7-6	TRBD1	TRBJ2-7	CASSPGTGGSYEQYF	TGTGCCAGCAGCCCTGGGACAGGGGGGTCCTACGAGCAGTACTTC
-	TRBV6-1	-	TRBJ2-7	CASSGSPGQYYEQYF	TGTGCCAGCAGTGGCAGCCCCGGACAGTACTACGAGCAGTACTTC
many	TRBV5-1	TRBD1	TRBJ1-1	CASSRDRGLEAFF	TGCGCCAGCAGCAGGGACAGGGGGCTGGAGGCTTTCTTT
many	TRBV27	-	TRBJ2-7	CASSLSGTLSYEQYF	TGTGCCAGCAGTTTATCAGGGACACTATCCTACGAGCAGTACTTC
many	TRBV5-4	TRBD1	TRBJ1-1	CASSRGQESFTEAFF	TGTGCCAGCAGCCGGGGACAGGAATCTTTCACTGAAGCTTTCTTT
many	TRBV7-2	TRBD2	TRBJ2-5	CASSFRAGGPIETQYF	TGTGCCAGCAGCTTTCGAGCGGGAGGGCCGATAGAGACCCAGTACTTC
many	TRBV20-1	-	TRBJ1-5	CSARRQGGNQPQHF	TGCAGTGCTAGGCGCCAGGGCGGCAATCAGCCCCAGCATTTT
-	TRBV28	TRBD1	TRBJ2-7	CASRARTGGLYEQYF	TGTGCCAGCAGGGCTCGGACAGGGGGACTCTACGAGCAGTACTTC
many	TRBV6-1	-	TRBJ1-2	CASSEGGASNGGYTF	TGTGCCAGCAGTGAAGGGGGGGCTTCCAACGGAGGCTACACCTTC
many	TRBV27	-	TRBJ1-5	CASSLHTGSLADSNQPQHF	TGTGCCAGCAGTTTGCATACAGGGAGTCTAGCGGACAGCAATCAGCCCCAGCATTTT
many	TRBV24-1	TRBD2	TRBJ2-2	CATQPELAGTGELFF	TGTGCCACCCAACCCGAACTAGCGGGCACCGGGGAGCTGTTTTTT
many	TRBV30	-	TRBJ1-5	CAWSGGREMQPQHF	TGTGCCTGGAGTGGGGGGAGGGAGATGCAGCCCCAGCATTTT
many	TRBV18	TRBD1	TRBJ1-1	CASSPGTGPNTEAFF	TGTGCCAGCTCACCAGGGACAGGTCCAAACACTGAAGCTTTCTTT
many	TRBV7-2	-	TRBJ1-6	CASSLDPDGLSYNSPLHF	TGTGCCAGCAGCTTAGACCCCGACGGGCTCTCCTATAATTCACCCCTCCACTTT
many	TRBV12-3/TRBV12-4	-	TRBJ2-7	CASSWAGILYEQYF	TGTGCCAGCAGTTGGGCAGGGATCCTTTACGAGCAGTACTTC
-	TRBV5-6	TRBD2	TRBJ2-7	CASSFAGTSGIYEQYF	TGTGCCAGCAGCTTTGCCGGGACTAGCGGGATCTACGAGCAGTACTTC
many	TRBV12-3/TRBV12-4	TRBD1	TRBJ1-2	CASSRTGGFSNYGYTF	TGTGCCAGCAGTAGGACAGGGGGCTTTTCTAACTATGGCTACACCTTC
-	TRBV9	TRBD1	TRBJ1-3	CASSEPGQDYSGNTIYF	TGTGCCAGCAGTGAACCGGGACAGGACTACTCTGGAAACACCATATATTTT
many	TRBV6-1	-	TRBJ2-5	CASSEIGLQETQYF	TGTGCCAGCAGTGAAATTGGGTTACAAGAGACCCAGTACTTC
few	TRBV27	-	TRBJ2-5	CASSPDRSQGDETQYF	TGTGCCAGCAGTCCGGATCGGTCACAGGGAGATGAGACCCAGTACTTC
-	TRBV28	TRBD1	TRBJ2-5	CASSLSGQGRTQYF	TGTGCCAGCAGTTTATCGGGACAGGGACGGACCCAGTACTTC
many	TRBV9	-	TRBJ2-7	CASSVDQGHYYEQYF	TGTGCCAGCAGCGTAGATCAGGGTCATTACTACGAGCAGTACTTC
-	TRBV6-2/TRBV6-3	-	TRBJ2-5	CASSIWTDFQETQYF	TGTGCCAGCAGTATCTGGACAGACTTCCAAGAGACCCAGTACTTC
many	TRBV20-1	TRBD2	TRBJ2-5	CSASPGLAGGQETQYF	TGCAGTGCTAGCCCGGGACTAGCGGGGGGGCAAGAGACCCAGTACTTC
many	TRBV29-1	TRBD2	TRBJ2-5	CSVTRAGVKETQYF	TGCAGCGTTACTAGAGCGGGAGTCAAAGAGACCCAGTACTTC
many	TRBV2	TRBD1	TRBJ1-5	CASSEGTGGQPQHF	TGTGCCAGCAGTGAGGGGACAGGGGGTCAGCCCCAGCATTTT
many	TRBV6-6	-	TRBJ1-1	CASSYTGYGAMNTEAFF	TGTGCCAGCAGTTACACAGGGTACGGGGCGATGAACACTGAAGCTTTCTTT